This is a list of T cell receptor beta chains from one sample in a study of human T cells and chemical hapten exposure. TCRdb reanalysed the RACE reads using MiXCR and keeps one entry per CDR3 protein. The sample lists some 330,000 distinct CDR3 sequences; 4.5% to 5.5% were seen once. Here the sequenced sample was whole blood, taken in connection with sensitization to the hapten diphenylcyclopropenone (DPC). The receptors derive from a young woman with alopecia areata. Some clones in this sample may be carry-over from other donors' samples. CDR3s include the opening cysteine and the closing phenylalanine or tryptophan. A D gene is named only where the DNA matches it firmly. Part of the rows lack a size; the others show once, few, many or a class for expanded clones.

j_call: TRBJ2-2
clone_size: few
d_call: .
v_call: TRBV12-3/TRBV12-4
cdr3_nt: TGTGCCAGCATCACACTTGACGGATTCAGAAACACCGGGGAGCTGTTTTTT
cdr3_aa: CASITLDGFRNTGELFF

j_call: TRBJ1-2
clone_size: .
d_call: .
v_call: TRBV10-3
cdr3_nt: TGTGCCATCAGTGCGGGACACCCTGGGGGTGGCTACACCTTC
cdr3_aa: CAISAGHPGGGYTF

j_call: TRBJ2-1
clone_size: .
d_call: TRBD2
v_call: TRBV28
cdr3_nt: TGTGCCAGCACGGGACTAGATTTCAATGAGCAGTTCTTC
cdr3_aa: CASTGLDFNEQFF

j_call: TRBJ1-1
clone_size: .
d_call: .
v_call: TRBV27
cdr3_nt: TGTGCCAGCAGCCGTTACCCGACAGACTATTACATGAACACTGAAGCTTTCTTT
cdr3_aa: CASSRYPTDYYMNTEAFF

j_call: TRBJ2-2
clone_size: many
d_call: TRBD1
v_call: TRBV6-2/TRBV6-3
cdr3_nt: TGTGCCAGCAGTTACGGATTGGGCAGGGGGAAAACCGGGGAGCTGTTTTTT
cdr3_aa: CASSYGLGRGKTGELFF

j_call: TRBJ2-2
clone_size: many
d_call: .
v_call: TRBV19
cdr3_nt: TGTGCCAGTAGTCCCCTCTCACAGGTCTCCACCGGGGAGCTGTTTTTT
cdr3_aa: CASSPLSQVSTGELFF

j_call: TRBJ1-1
clone_size: many
d_call: .
v_call: TRBV3-1
cdr3_nt: TGTGCCAGCAGCCTAAGAATGTGGGGAACTGAAGCTTTCTTT
cdr3_aa: CASSLRMWGTEAFF

j_call: TRBJ2-3
clone_size: few
d_call: TRBD2
v_call: TRBV9
cdr3_nt: TGTGCCAGCAGCCCCCAGCGGGGAAGCACAGATACGCAGTATTTT
cdr3_aa: CASSPQRGSTDTQYF

j_call: TRBJ1-1
clone_size: many
d_call: .
v_call: TRBV29-1
cdr3_nt: TGCAGCGTCGAGGGACAGAACACTGAAGCTTTCTTT
cdr3_aa: CSVEGQNTEAFF

j_call: TRBJ1-3
clone_size: few
d_call: TRBD1
v_call: TRBV18
cdr3_nt: TGTGCCAGCTCATCACGAAATGACAGGGTCCAGTCGGTTGGAAACACCATATATTTT
cdr3_aa: CASSSRNDRVQSVGNTIYF

j_call: TRBJ1-5
clone_size: many
d_call: .
v_call: TRBV6-1
cdr3_nt: TGTGCCAGCAGCGCACAGGGTTTGCAGCCCCAGCATTTT
cdr3_aa: CASSAQGLQPQHF

j_call: TRBJ2-1
clone_size: few
d_call: .
v_call: TRBV4-1
cdr3_nt: TGCGCCAGCCGTTCACAGGGAGGGAATGAGCAGTTCTTC
cdr3_aa: CASRSQGGNEQFF

j_call: TRBJ2-7
clone_size: few
d_call: TRBD2
v_call: TRBV10-3
cdr3_nt: TGTGCCACTTCGAGGGTAGCGGGTAGGGCCTACGAGCAGTACTTC
cdr3_aa: CATSRVAGRAYEQYF

j_call: TRBJ2-7
clone_size: .
d_call: .
v_call: TRBV10-3
cdr3_nt: TGTGCCATCAGTACGCCAAGGCAGAGCTCCTACGAGCAGTACTTC
cdr3_aa: CAISTPRQSSYEQYF

j_call: TRBJ2-3
clone_size: .
d_call: TRBD2
v_call: TRBV12-5
cdr3_nt: TGTGCTAGATCCGGGCTAGCGGGTTTTACTAGCACAGCAGATACGCAGTATTTT
cdr3_aa: CARSGLAGFTSTADTQYF

j_call: TRBJ1-1
clone_size: .
d_call: TRBD1
v_call: TRBV29-1
cdr3_nt: TGCAGCGTTGAAGGGACAGGGGGCCGAGAAGCTTTCTTT
cdr3_aa: CSVEGTGGREAFF

j_call: TRBJ2-1
clone_size: many
d_call: TRBD1
v_call: TRBV12-3/TRBV12-4
cdr3_nt: TGTGCCAGCCTCTCCAGGGGGAATGAGCAGTTCTTC
cdr3_aa: CASLSRGNEQFF

j_call: TRBJ2-7
clone_size: .
d_call: TRBD2
v_call: TRBV10-3
cdr3_nt: TGTGCCATCAGTGAGGTGACTAGCGGGGGGGAAGAGCAGTACTTC
cdr3_aa: CAISEVTSGGEEQYF

j_call: TRBJ2-7
clone_size: many
d_call: .
v_call: TRBV2
cdr3_nt: TGTGCCAGCAGTGAACTCAGCTCCTACGAGCAGTACTTC
cdr3_aa: CASSELSSYEQYF

j_call: TRBJ2-1
clone_size: .
d_call: .
v_call: TRBV12-3/TRBV12-4
cdr3_nt: TGTGCCAGCAGTTTAATGACAGCCAAGAGCTCCTACAATGAGCAGTTCTTC
cdr3_aa: CASSLMTAKSSYNEQFF

j_call: TRBJ2-3
clone_size: .
d_call: .
v_call: TRBV6-2/TRBV6-3
cdr3_nt: TGTGCCAGCAGTTACTCACCTGACACAGATACGCAGTATTTT
cdr3_aa: CASSYSPDTDTQYF

j_call: TRBJ2-1
clone_size: .
d_call: TRBD2
v_call: TRBV6-5
cdr3_nt: TGTGCCAGCAGTTACTCGGACAGCCCGGGCAGCGGGGGGGGCCGCCGCAATGAGCAGTTCTTC
cdr3_aa: CASSYSDSPGSGGGRRNEQFF

j_call: TRBJ1-1
clone_size: few
d_call: .
v_call: TRBV2
cdr3_nt: TGTGCCAGCACGTTCGAAGGGAACACTGAAGCTTTCTTT
cdr3_aa: CASTFEGNTEAFF

j_call: TRBJ1-4
clone_size: .
d_call: .
v_call: TRBV2
cdr3_nt: TGTGCCAGCAGTGAAGACGTGGGGACTAATGAAAAACTGTTTTTT
cdr3_aa: CASSEDVGTNEKLFF

j_call: TRBJ2-3
clone_size: .
d_call: .
v_call: TRBV19
cdr3_nt: TGTGCCAGTAGGAGAAAGAGCGCCGGCACAGATACGCAGTATTTT
cdr3_aa: CASRRKSAGTDTQYF

j_call: TRBJ2-5
clone_size: many
d_call: .
v_call: TRBV29-1
cdr3_nt: TGCAGCGTTGAGGACCCTCTGTACCAAGAGACCCAGTACTTC
cdr3_aa: CSVEDPLYQETQYF

j_call: TRBJ1-1
clone_size: many
d_call: .
v_call: TRBV20-1
cdr3_nt: TGCAGTGCTAAAGAGGGCGAACCTGAAGCTTTCTTT
cdr3_aa: CSAKEGEPEAFF

j_call: TRBJ1-1
clone_size: few
d_call: TRBD1
v_call: TRBV24-1
cdr3_nt: TGTGCCACCAGCCGGGACAGGGACACTGAAGCTTTCTTT
cdr3_aa: CATSRDRDTEAFF

j_call: TRBJ1-2
clone_size: few
d_call: TRBD1
v_call: TRBV2
cdr3_nt: TGTGCCAGCATCGTGGGGACAGCAAACTATGGCTACACCTTC
cdr3_aa: CASIVGTANYGYTF

j_call: TRBJ2-2
clone_size: few
d_call: .
v_call: TRBV3-1
cdr3_nt: TGTGCCAGCAGACAGGGAGCCACCGGGGAGCTGTTTTTT
cdr3_aa: CASRQGATGELFF

j_call: TRBJ2-3
clone_size: .
d_call: .
v_call: TRBV4-2
cdr3_nt: TGTGCCAGTGAGCCGGGGGGCGACACAGATACGCAGTATTTT
cdr3_aa: CASEPGGDTDTQYF

j_call: TRBJ2-3
clone_size: many
d_call: TRBD2
v_call: TRBV4-2
cdr3_nt: TGTGCCAGCAGCCAAGATCGGTCGGGGGGTGCAGATACGCAGTATTTT
cdr3_aa: CASSQDRSGGADTQYF

j_call: TRBJ2-1
clone_size: many
d_call: .
v_call: TRBV6-2/TRBV6-3
cdr3_nt: TGTGCCAGCAGTTACCCTAGCTCCTACAATGAGCAGTTCTTC
cdr3_aa: CASSYPSSYNEQFF

j_call: TRBJ2-7
clone_size: few
d_call: TRBD2
v_call: TRBV29-1
cdr3_nt: TGCAGCGTCACGGGACTAGCGGGTGAGCAGTACTTC
cdr3_aa: CSVTGLAGEQYF

j_call: TRBJ1-3
clone_size: many
d_call: .
v_call: TRBV18
cdr3_nt: TGTGCCAGCTCACCACAGAGTTTGTCTGGAAACACCATATATTTT
cdr3_aa: CASSPQSLSGNTIYF

j_call: TRBJ2-3
clone_size: many
d_call: .
v_call: TRBV6-2/TRBV6-3
cdr3_nt: TGTGCCAGCACCAACAGGGTTGTTACGCAGTATTTT
cdr3_aa: CASTNRVVTQYF

j_call: TRBJ2-3
clone_size: many
d_call: .
v_call: TRBV6-1
cdr3_nt: TGTGCCAGCAGCGACTATATGTCACAAGGAAAGTATTTT
cdr3_aa: CASSDYMSQGKYF

j_call: TRBJ2-2
clone_size: many
d_call: TRBD2
v_call: TRBV4-3
cdr3_nt: TGCGCCAGCAGCCAAGATGCGCTAGCGGGGTCCGGGGAGCTGTTTTTT
cdr3_aa: CASSQDALAGSGELFF

j_call: TRBJ1-1
clone_size: .
d_call: TRBD1
v_call: TRBV20-1
cdr3_nt: TGCAGTGCTACCCCTCCCGGACAGGGATACACTGAAGCTTTCTTT
cdr3_aa: CSATPPGQGYTEAFF

j_call: TRBJ1-3
clone_size: .
d_call: TRBD1
v_call: TRBV28
cdr3_nt: TGTGCCAGTGGGGGACAGGGACCTGGAAACACCATATATTTT
cdr3_aa: CASGGQGPGNTIYF

j_call: TRBJ1-5
clone_size: few
d_call: .
v_call: TRBV28
cdr3_nt: TGTGCCAGCACCTGGGGAATACGTCAGCCCCAGCATTTT
cdr3_aa: CASTWGIRQPQHF

j_call: TRBJ1-1
clone_size: few
d_call: .
v_call: TRBV6-1
cdr3_nt: TGTGCCAGCAGCCCCAGACACACTGAAGCTTTCTTT
cdr3_aa: CASSPRHTEAFF

j_call: TRBJ2-7
clone_size: .
d_call: .
v_call: TRBV6-2/TRBV6-3
cdr3_nt: TGTGCCAGCAGTTACTCTTGGCAGATACTGGAGCAGTACTTC
cdr3_aa: CASSYSWQILEQYF

j_call: TRBJ1-2
clone_size: many
d_call: .
v_call: TRBV29-1
cdr3_nt: TGCAGCGCCCTGAGCTCAGACGGCTACACCTTC
cdr3_aa: CSALSSDGYTF

j_call: TRBJ1-1
clone_size: .
d_call: .
v_call: TRBV6-5
cdr3_nt: TGTGCCAGCACATCACGGGCGGGTGCTGAAGCTTTCTTT
cdr3_aa: CASTSRAGAEAFF

j_call: TRBJ2-7
clone_size: many
d_call: .
v_call: TRBV5-1
cdr3_nt: TGCGCCAGCAGCTTGGAACCGGGGCGAGAGCAGTACTTC
cdr3_aa: CASSLEPGREQYF

j_call: TRBJ2-2
clone_size: many
d_call: .
v_call: TRBV29-1
cdr3_nt: TGCAGCGTTAACACTCGAGTACAGTCGAACACCGGGGAGCTGTTTTTT
cdr3_aa: CSVNTRVQSNTGELFF

j_call: TRBJ2-2
clone_size: many
d_call: .
v_call: TRBV6-2/TRBV6-3
cdr3_nt: TGTGCCAGCATGTTCGGGGATGGCGGGGAGCTGTTTTTT
cdr3_aa: CASMFGDGGELFF

j_call: TRBJ1-2
clone_size: many
d_call: TRBD1
v_call: TRBV4-3
cdr3_nt: TGCGCCAGCAGCCAACAGGGGGTACAAGGTGGCTACACCTTC
cdr3_aa: CASSQQGVQGGYTF

j_call: TRBJ1-1
clone_size: many
d_call: .
v_call: TRBV12-3/TRBV12-4
cdr3_nt: TGTGCCAGCAGTCCTGGACCCCTGAACACTGAAGCTTTCTTT
cdr3_aa: CASSPGPLNTEAFF

j_call: TRBJ2-3
clone_size: .
d_call: .
v_call: TRBV6-5
cdr3_nt: TGTGCCAGCCGCCGGGAAGGTACCACAGATACGCAGTATTTT
cdr3_aa: CASRREGTTDTQYF

j_call: TRBJ2-5
clone_size: .
d_call: TRBD2
v_call: TRBV5-1
cdr3_nt: TGCGCCAGCGGGCTTAGCGGGGGGGCCGCAGAGACCCAGTACTTC
cdr3_aa: CASGLSGGAAETQYF

j_call: TRBJ1-5
clone_size: .
d_call: .
v_call: TRBV5-6
cdr3_nt: TGTGCCAGCAGCTACGTAGGAGCCCAGAATCAGCCCCAGCATTTT
cdr3_aa: CASSYVGAQNQPQHF